These 10 T cell receptor beta chains came from one sample sequenced in a study of blood T cell repertoires in COVID-19. The data were produced by immunoSEQ multiplex PCR, yet TCRdb's version contains in-frame clones alone and is incomplete. The table includes 300,000 to 400,000 clones, 70% to 90% detected once. The sample taken for sequencing was peripheral blood. The source is a woman in her twenties or thirties with COVID-19, enrolled during active disease.

The chain couples TRBV5-1 to TRBJ1-5; D gene uncertain. This CDR3 has 14 amino acids. V was pared by 4 bases and J by 5 bases, with 13 bases between. CDR1 and CDR2 from the germline V gene are SGHRS and YFSETQ. The CDR3 sequence: CASSLFPSYQPQHF. CDR3 nucleotides: TGCGCCAGCAGCCTCTTCCCTTCCTATCAGCCCCAGCATTTT.

This chain links TRBV9 with TRBJ1-1; 7 bases agree with TRBD1. J lost 6 bases, V lost 3 bases, and 2 bases had no gene match. The CDR3 is made up of 12 amino acids. Per germline, CDR1 SGDLS and CDR2 YYNGEE. The CDR3 sequence is CASSDTGAEAFF. In nucleotides, the CDR3 is TGTGCCAGCAGCGATACAGGGGCTGAAGCTTTCTTT.

The V gene is TRBV6-5, the J gene TRBJ1-2, with 9 bases that match TRBD1. This CDR3 is 14 amino acids long. With V trimmed by 6 bases and J by 7 bases, 9 bases remained unmatched. Germline V gene lookup returns CDR1 MNHEY and CDR2 SVGAGI. In DNA, the CDR3 is TGTGCCAGCAGGGGTTCGGGGACAGGGAGTGGCTACACCTTC. It encodes CASRGSGTGSGYTF.

There are a few counts of this clone. The chain is built from TRBV10-3 and TRBJ1-2; a weak D match, TRBD1 (5 bases). Trimming removed 3 bases at V and 8 bases at J, with 16 bases between. CDR3 size: 14 residues. In germline, CDR1 is ENHRY, CDR2 SYGVKD. DNA for the CDR3: TGTGCCATCAGTGATGAGTTAAGGGGCGAAGGCTACACCTTC. It yields the protein CAISDELRGEGYTF.

J is TRBJ1-1 and V is TRBV6-5; tentative D call: TRBD1 (5 bases). The CDR3 has 13 residues. CDR1 is MNHEY and CDR2 is SVGAGI in the germline V gene. V gave up 5 bases and J gave up 8 bases, with 15 bases separating them. DNA of the CDR3: TGTGCCAGCAGTCGGGGGTCTCCTGACGAAGCTTTCTTT. Translating it yields CASSRGSPDEAFF.

This chain connects TRBV25-1 to TRBJ1-2; D might be TRBD1 (5 bases). V was shortened by 8 bases and J by 5 bases, with 12 bases between the two germline ends. CDR1 is MGHDK and CDR2 is SYGVNS in the germline V gene. CDR3 length equals 12 residues. This chain's CDR3 is CASLPSGYGYTF. The CDR3 nucleotides read TGTGCCAGCCTACCTTCAGGGTATGGCTACACCTTC.

The chain couples TRBV20-1 to TRBJ2-1; tentative D call: TRBD1 (6 bases). This CDR3 comprises 15 residues. Per the germline V gene, CDR1 is DFQATT and CDR2 is SNEGSKA (reference sequence). Deletions cut 3 bases from V and 3 bases from J, with 15 bases between. The CDR3 nucleotides are TGCAGTGCTAGTCAGACGGGACATCTCTACAATGAGCAGTTCTTC. It is translated as CSASQTGHLYNEQFF.

The chain carries TRBV28 and TRBJ1-2; D may be TRBD1 (5 bases). From germline, CDR1 is MDHEN and CDR2 SYDVKM. This CDR3 spans 14 amino acids. V lost 5 bases and J lost 4, with 14 bases in between. The CDR3 sequence: CASSPGHLLYGYTF. The CDR3, as DNA: TGTGCCAGCAGTCCCGGACACCTACTCTATGGCTACACCTTC.

This chain links TRBV19 with TRBJ1-4; D remains ambiguous. This CDR3 comprises 18 residues. Germline values: CDR1 LNHDA, CDR2 SQIVND (reference sequence). Between the trimmed V and J ends, which lost 3 bases and 7 bases, there was a span of 24 bases. This chain's CDR3 is CASSIDGQEGFLGEKLFF. The CDR3 DNA reads TGTGCCAGTAGTATCGATGGGCAGGAAGGCTTCCTGGGTGAAAAACTGTTTTTT.

Only one count was recorded for this clone. Additional DNA sequences in this sample encode the identical CDR3. The rearrangement links TRBV18 to TRBJ2-7; D is possibly TRBD1 (6 bases). The CDR3 is made up of 14 amino acids. Germline V gene sequence: CDR1 KGHSH, CDR2 LQKENI. The CDR3 sequence is CASSPQGRTYEQYV. The CDR3 coding sequence is TGTGCTAGCTCACCACAGGGCAGGACATACGAGCAGTACGTC.